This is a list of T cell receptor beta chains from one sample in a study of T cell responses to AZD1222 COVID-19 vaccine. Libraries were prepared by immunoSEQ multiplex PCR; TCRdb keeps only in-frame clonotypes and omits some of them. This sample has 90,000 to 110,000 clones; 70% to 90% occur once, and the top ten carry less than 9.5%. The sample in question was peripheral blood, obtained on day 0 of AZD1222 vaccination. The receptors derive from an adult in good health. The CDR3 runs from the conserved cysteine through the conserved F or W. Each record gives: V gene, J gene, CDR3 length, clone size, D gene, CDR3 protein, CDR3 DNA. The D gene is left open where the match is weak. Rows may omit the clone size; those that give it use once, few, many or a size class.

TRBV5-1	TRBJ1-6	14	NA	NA	CASSFNRDNSPLHF	TGCGCCAGCAGCTTCAACAGGGATAATTCACCCCTCCACTTT
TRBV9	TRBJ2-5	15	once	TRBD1	CASSVSLTGGETQYF	TGTGCCAGCAGCGTAAGTTTGACAGGGGGAGAGACCCAGTACTTC
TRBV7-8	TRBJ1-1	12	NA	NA	CASSLEGWGAFF	TGTGCCAGCAGCTTAGAGGGGTGGGGAGCTTTCTTT
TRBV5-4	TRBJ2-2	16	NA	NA	CASSFGSKVGTGELFF	TGTGCCAGCAGCTTTGGATCGAAGGTCGGCACCGGGGAGCTGTTTTTT
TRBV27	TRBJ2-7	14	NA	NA	CASSPSRDAYEQYF	TGTGCCAGCAGTCCCTCTAGAGACGCCTACGAGCAGTACTTC
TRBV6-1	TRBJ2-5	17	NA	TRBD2	CASSESLTSGNQETQYF	TGTGCCAGCAGTGAATCTTTGACTAGCGGGAACCAAGAGACCCAGTACTTC
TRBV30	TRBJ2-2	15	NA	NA	CAWSVSRTVAGELFF	TGTGCCTGGAGTGTATCCCGGACAGTTGCCGGGGAGCTGTTTTTT
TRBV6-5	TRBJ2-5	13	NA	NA	CASRLVGGETQYF	TGTGCCAGCAGATTGGTTGGGGGGGAGACCCAGTACTTC
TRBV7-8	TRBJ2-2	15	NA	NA	CASTHKAGGTGELFF	TGTGCCAGCACACACAAAGCAGGAGGCACCGGGGAGCTGTTTTTT
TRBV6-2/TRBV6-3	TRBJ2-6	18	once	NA	CASSTLVRQISGANVLTF	TGTGCCAGCAGTACCCTCGTACGACAGATCTCTGGGGCCAACGTCCTGACTTTC